This T cell receptor beta chain is drawn from a study of cytomegalovirus exposure and HLA in healthy donors. It was with 60 Vbeta and 13 Jbeta primers that the PCR ran. Profiled with immunoSEQ multiplex PCR; TCRdb holds only in-frame clones, not every one. The sample lists about 43,000 clones; around 53% were seen once. Worth noting for this clone: What it binds is unknown.

Trimming took off 1 base at V and 3 bases at J, with 7 bases between the two ends. The germline V gene encodes CDR1 SNHLY and CDR2 FYNNEI. The CDR3 is 14 amino acids. General study points: Roughly even sequencing depth across donors was the assumption behind the presence/absence analyses. Later analysis suggested links between common viral pathogens and several top significant clusters. Segments of the TCR beta V type were, in most cases, productive about 90% or about 30% of the time in an earlier analysis. Later work found most CMV-associated TCR beta chains apparently HLA-restricted.

The sequence came from a man in his fifties or sixties in good health and CMV-seronegative. The sequenced sample was PBMCs. The V and J genes are TRBV2 and TRBJ2-1, with a tentative D call TRBD2 (5 bases). CDR3 amino acids: CASSEGTFYNEQFF. The CDR3 coding sequence is TGTGCCAGCAGTGAAGGGACTTTCTACAATGAGCAGTTCTTC. The complete variable domain, with remaining parts taken from reference TRBV2 and TRBJ2-1, reads EPEVTQTPSHQVTQMGQEVILRCVPISNHLYFYWYRQILGQKVEFLVSFYNNEISEKSEIFDDQFSVERPDGSNFTLKIRSTKLEDSAMYFCASSEGTFYNEQFFGPGTRLTVL.